This T cell receptor (beta chain) emerged from a study of CD8 T cells in ankylosing spondylitis. Remarks on this clonotype: This may be a read error: a much more frequent sequence differs by one nucleotide.

In TCRdb, the 5' RACE reads were re-called with MiXCR into one record per CDR3 protein. The sample holds under 250,000 distinct CDR3 sequences, roughly a tenth seen once. The CDR3 length is 13 residues. Germline V CDR1 and CDR2: SGHRS, YFSETQ. The chain combines TRBV5-1 with TRBJ2-3; D is perhaps TRBD1 (6 bases). The sequenced sample was blood, either unsorted or a sorted T cell fraction (not recorded which). The sequence was obtained from a male donor with ankylosing spondylitis or in good health (not recorded which). Here the CDR3 DNA reads TGCGTCAGCAGCTTTACAGGGCCAGATACGCAGTATTTT. Translation gives CVSSFTGPDTQYF. Drawing the rest from reference TRBV5-1 and TRBJ2-3, the complete variable domain is KAGVTQTPRYLIKTRGQQVTLSCSPISGHRSVSWYQQTPGQGLQFLFEYFSETQRNKGNFPGRFSGRQFSNSRSEMNVSTLELGDSALYLCVSSFTGPDTQYFGPGTRLTVL.